The entry that follows covers one TCR beta chain sequence. The antigen is not known. This sample is drawn from a study of response to subunit inactivated influenza vaccine. Findings and limits, study-wide: It was the authors' suggestion that each seasonal influenza vaccination recruits few new T cells.

The CDR3 covers 16 residues. J gave up 7 bases and V 1 base, and 10 bases lay outside the gene matches. Germline values: CDR1 MGHRA, CDR2 YSYEKL. A single record per CDR3 protein comes from TCRdb applying MiXCR to the RT-PCR reads. The sample records some 800,000 distinct CDR3 sequences, less than 25% being singletons. The input for sequencing was PBMCs from blood, taken 5 days after vaccination. The TCR was taken from a man between 45 and 60 years old who received an inactivated influenza vaccine. The V call is TRBV4-1, the J call TRBJ2-1; 7 nucleotides align to TRBD2. CDR3 nucleotides: TGCGCCAGCAGCCAAGTACGAACGGGGGGTCGGAATGAGCAGTTCTTC. Its protein product is CASSQVRTGGRNEQFF.